These T cell receptor beta chains were read from a single sample in a study of blood T cell repertoires in COVID-19. Sequencing was performed with immunoSEQ multiplex PCR; in TCRdb, only in-frame clones are kept and a portion is missing. Here the sample spans 200,000 to 250,000 clones, 87% being singletons. The sequenced sample consisted of peripheral blood. All receptors derive from a woman aged 18-29 years who had recovered from COVID-19. The CDR3 runs from the conserved cysteine through the conserved F or W. Each record gives: clone size, J gene, V gene, D gene, CDR3 DNA, CDR3 protein. The D gene is left open where the match is weak. Some rows mark clone size as missing; the rest say once, few, many or name a class of expanded clone.

>-|TRBJ1-3|TRBV11-2|-
TGTGCCAGCAGCTCCCTAGCCGGGCCAAGCTCTGGAAACACCATATATTTT
CASSSLAGPSSGNTIYF
>-|TRBJ1-3|TRBV7-2|-
TGTGCCAGCAGCCCAGGGGCAGCCCTGCTAGGAAACACCATATATTTT
CASSPGAALLGNTIYF
>once|TRBJ1-1|TRBV5-4|TRBD1
TGTGCCAGCAGCTTGCCGGGACAGGGAGTTGCCACTGAAGCTTTCTTT
CASSLPGQGVATEAFF
>-|TRBJ2-1|TRBV27|TRBD2
TGTGCCAGCAGTCGGACTAGCGGGAGCTCCTACAATGAGCAGTTCTTC
CASSRTSGSSYNEQFF
>-|TRBJ1-5|TRBV30|-
TGTGCCTGGAGCCCAGGGTATGGTCAGCCCCAGCATTTT
CAWSPGYGQPQHF
>once|TRBJ2-2|TRBV20-1|TRBD2
TGCAGTGTGGGACTATCCGGGGAGCTGTTTTTT
CSVGLSGELFF
>-|TRBJ1-1|TRBV2|-
TGTGCCACCTCCGGGGGGGGTGCGAACACTGAAGCTTTCTTT
CATSGGGANTEAFF
>-|TRBJ1-5|TRBV6-4|-
TGTGCCAGCAGTGTCAGGGCTGGGGATCAGCCCCAGCATTTT
CASSVRAGDQPQHF
>-|TRBJ2-7|TRBV11-2|-
TGTGCCAGCAGCCTTATATCCTCCTACGAGCAGTACTTC
CASSLISSYEQYF
>once|TRBJ1-1|TRBV2|-
TGTGCCAGTGCTACAGGGAACTGGGACACTGAAGCTTTCTTT
CASATGNWDTEAFF
>-|TRBJ2-1|TRBV19|TRBD2
TGTGCCAGTAGACCCGAGACTAGCAACAATGAGCAGTTCTTC
CASRPETSNNEQFF
>-|TRBJ1-2|TRBV29-1|-
TGCAGCGTTGACTCAGGGACTAACTATGGCTACACCTTC
CSVDSGTNYGYTF
>-|TRBJ2-7|TRBV12-5|TRBD2
TGTGCTAGTGGTTTGGTTAGACTAGCGAGGTACGAGCAGTACTTC
CASGLVRLARYEQYF
>-|TRBJ1-1|TRBV7-3|-
TGTGCCAGCAGCTTAACTCCTTTGAACACTGAAGCTTTCTTT
CASSLTPLNTEAFF
>-|TRBJ2-5|TRBV9|-
TGTGCCAGCAGCCCTTGGGACTGGGAGACCCAGTACTTC
CASSPWDWETQYF
>-|TRBJ1-1|TRBV7-2|TRBD1
TGTGCCAGCAGCACAGGGACAGGGAGGACTGAAGCTTTCTTT
CASSTGTGRTEAFF
>-|TRBJ2-1|TRBV9|TRBD1
TGTGCCAGCAGCGTGGGGACAGCAGGCAATGAGCAGTTCTTC
CASSVGTAGNEQFF
>-|TRBJ1-2|TRBV5-4|TRBD1
TGTGCCAGCAGCTTGGGACAGGGCCCCTATGGCTACACCTTC
CASSLGQGPYGYTF
>-|TRBJ2-7|TRBV19|-
TGTGCCAGTAGTATATCGGACTGGGGTGGGGAGCAGTACTTC
CASSISDWGGEQYF
>-|TRBJ2-7|TRBV6-2/TRBV6-3|-
TGTGCCAGCAGTTACGAGGGACTTCGAACGTACTTC
CASSYEGLRTYF
>-|TRBJ2-3|TRBV20-1|TRBD1
TGCAGTGCTAGTGGGCTAGTAGGGGGCCGGGGTAGCACAGATACGCAGTATTTT
CSASGLVGGRGSTDTQYF
>-|TRBJ1-1|TRBV11-2|-
TGTGCCAGCAGCCAGACAGCAAACACTGAAGCTTTCTTT
CASSQTANTEAFF
>-|TRBJ2-3|TRBV6-5|-
TGTGCCGGAAAGGACAGTGGGACAGATACGCAGTATTTT
CAGKDSGTDTQYF
>-|TRBJ1-4|TRBV25-1|-
TGTGCCAGCAGTGAATTAGAAAAGGATCGGAGCAAACTGTTTTTT
CASSELEKDRSKLFF
>-|TRBJ1-2|TRBV29-1|-
TGCAGCGTTGCAGGCTATGGCTACACCTTC
CSVAGYGYTF
>-|TRBJ2-1|TRBV19|TRBD2
TGTGCCAGTAGTATCCCCGGACTAGCGGAGTGGAAGAATGAGCAGTTCTTC
CASSIPGLAEWKNEQFF
>-|TRBJ1-2|TRBV3-1/TRBV3-2|TRBD1
TGTGCCAGCAGCCAAGACCCCCTGCGACAGGGAGTATATGGCTACACCTTC
CASSQDPLRQGVYGYTF
>once|TRBJ1-1|TRBV2|-
TGTGCCAGCAGTGAGAGTTTTGCGGGCCCAGGTCGTTCTGAAGCTTTCTTT
CASSESFAGPGRSEAFF
>-|TRBJ1-5|TRBV10-3|-
TGTGCCATCAGTCCGGGGGGGGTTCAGCCCCAGCATTTT
CAISPGGVQPQHF
>-|TRBJ1-1|TRBV29-1|-
TGCAGCGTCCAACAGGGTTCCGCTGAAGCTTTCTTT
CSVQQGSAEAFF
>-|TRBJ1-2|TRBV6-6|TRBD1
TGTGCCAGTGTATACGGACAGGAACCCCTCCGCTATGGCTACACCTTC
CASVYGQEPLRYGYTF
>-|TRBJ1-3|TRBV11-1|TRBD1
TGTGCCAGCAGCATCGGGACAGGGAACACCATATATTTT
CASSIGTGNTIYF
>-|TRBJ2-2|TRBV7-3|-
TGTGCCAGCAGCTTAAGGCTTCTCGGGGACACCAACACCGGGGAGCTGTTTTTT
CASSLRLLGDTNTGELFF
>once|TRBJ1-1|TRBV18|-
TGTGCCAGCTCACCACCCCCCCGCGGGGGTGCAGCTTTCTTT
CASSPPPRGGAAFF
>-|TRBJ1-2|TRBV2|TRBD1
TGTGCCAGCAGTGAACTTCGGCGACAGGGTAACTATGGCTACACCTTC
CASSELRRQGNYGYTF
>-|TRBJ1-1|TRBV7-2|TRBD1
TGTGCCAGCAGCTTCCAAGGGGGCCGTAACACTGAAGCTTTCTTT
CASSFQGGRNTEAFF
>-|TRBJ1-6|TRBV5-6|TRBD1
TGTGCCAGCAGCCCTAACAGGGGTGGAAATTCACCCCTCCACTTT
CASSPNRGGNSPLHF
>-|TRBJ1-1|TRBV3-1/TRBV3-2|-
TGTGCCAGCAGACCCTTTAGGGGAGGAGGGACTGAAGCTTTCTTT
CASRPFRGGGTEAFF
>-|TRBJ2-7|TRBV15|TRBD2
TGTGCCACCAGCAGCCCAACTAGCGGGAGAAGCGAGCAGTACTTC
CATSSPTSGRSEQYF
>-|TRBJ1-1|TRBV7-2|TRBD1
TGTGCCAGCAGCCCCCGACAGGGGTTGAACACTGAAGCTTTCTTT
CASSPRQGLNTEAFF
>-|TRBJ2-3|TRBV15|-
TGTGCCACCAGCAGAGGTTGGGGCAAAACTAGCACAGATACGCAGTATTTT
CATSRGWGKTSTDTQYF
>-|TRBJ1-5|TRBV6-1|TRBD1
TGTGCCAGCAGTGAACTCGACAGGGGGTTCAATCAGCCCCAGCATTTT
CASSELDRGFNQPQHF
>-|TRBJ1-5|TRBV27|-
TGTGCCAGCAGTCTGGCCGGCGGTCCCAATCAGCCCCAGCATTTT
CASSLAGGPNQPQHF
>-|TRBJ2-7|TRBV30|TRBD2
TGTGCCTGGAGTAGAGGACTAGCGGGAGGGCTTTTTTACGAGCAGTACTTC
CAWSRGLAGGLFYEQYF
>-|TRBJ2-7|TRBV19|-
TGTGCCAGTAGTGCAACACACTACGAGCAGTACTTC
CASSATHYEQYF
>-|TRBJ2-4|TRBV19|TRBD2
TGTGCCAGTAGTATAACGTGGGCTAGCGGGCTCGGCATTCAGTACTTC
CASSITWASGLGIQYF
>-|TRBJ2-7|TRBV7-3|TRBD1
TGTGCCAGCAGCCCCCCTCAGGACAGGATCGGGGACCTAACATACGAGCAGTACTTC
CASSPPQDRIGDLTYEQYF
>few|TRBJ2-7|TRBV4-2|TRBD1
TGTGCCAGCAGCCACACCGGGACAGACGACTCCTACGAGCAGTACTTC
CASSHTGTDDSYEQYF
>-|TRBJ1-3|TRBV25-1|-
TGTGCCAGCAGTACAACTAACCCTGGAAACACCATATATTTT
CASSTTNPGNTIYF
>-|TRBJ2-5|TRBV5-6|TRBD1
TGTGCCAGCAGCCGTTGGACAGGGAGCAGAGAGACCCAGTACTTC
CASSRWTGSRETQYF
>-|TRBJ2-7|TRBV15|-
TGTGCCACCAGCGTCGAGCGGGTGAGCTCCTACGAGCAGTACTTC
CATSVERVSSYEQYF
>once|TRBJ2-7|TRBV27|-
TGTGCCAGCAGCCAGGGGACGGGTTCCTACGAGCAGTACTTC
CASSQGTGSYEQYF
>-|TRBJ2-5|TRBV4-3|TRBD1
TGCGCCAGCAGCCAAGTCGGGACAGGGAAAGAGACCCAGTACTTC
CASSQVGTGKETQYF
>-|TRBJ1-5|TRBV6-2/TRBV6-3|-
TGTGCCAGCAGCCCTTCCCGGGGGTTCGCTCAGCCCCAGCATTTT
CASSPSRGFAQPQHF
>few|TRBJ1-1|TRBV7-3|-
TGTGCCAGCAGCTTGTCGGGTCTGTGGAACACTGAAGCTTTCTTT
CASSLSGLWNTEAFF